This T cell receptor beta chain was sequenced for a study of T cells in localized non-small cell lung cancer (dated by TCRdb to the early 2020s). In the study overall: T cell repertoires of 200 to 250 early-stage NSCLC patients were analyzed, with tumors being compared against uninvolved tumor-adjacent lungs. All 220 or so NSCLC patients in the cohort were treatment-naive and had localized lung tumors that were resected. Of the NSCLC patients, about 130 were male and 85 to 110 were female, and the mean age was approximately 66 years.

Comment on this clone: It has no known antigen specificity. No quality values exist for individual bases; no much larger clone is one base distant.

Results and caveats for the whole study, not just this receptor: Because multi-region sequencing of the tumors was not done, intratumor heterogeneity could not be ruled out. Uninvolved tumor-adjacent lung showed the highest T cell clonality, higher than tumor, which suggests more focused antigenic responses in the uninvolved tumor-adjacent lung. Because the study design was exploratory, TCR variables were selected using unadjusted p-values without false-discovery rate correction. Higher T cell density in blood was associated with longer overall survival, whereas higher clonality in adjacent lung was associated with shorter survival. A median of around 57 of the top 100 tumor clones were detected in paired uninvolved adjacent lung, and 25 to 35 of these tumor clones were also found among the top 100 clones of the paired uninvolved adjacent lung.

At diagnosis, peripheral blood, uninvolved tumor-adjacent lung and tumor were collected and were preserved as a mix of fresh-frozen and FFPE material. For TCR repertoire profiling, blood samples were analyzed as peripheral blood mononuclear cells. TCR beta CDR3 regions were sequenced from DNA using the immunoSEQ Assay. The source study handled its data this way. T cell density was computed as TCR beta template counts normalized to usable DNA estimated by amplifying housekeeping genes. Using the preseqR package, richness was estimated by extrapolating to 120,000 templates for tissue samples and 400,000 templates for PBMC samples. Clonality was defined as one minus Pielou's evenness. To identify tissue-enriched TCRs, differential abundance testing was run on productive amino-acid clonotypes with a minimum total count of 5 and an alpha of 0.1. The Jaccard Index and the Morisita Overlap Index were used to measure repertoire overlap between compartments. GLIPH clustered TCR beta CDR3s with public tetramer-defined viral CDR3s; viral motifs required at least three viral sequences plus V-gene enrichment. The immuneACCESS repertoire file appears here via TCRdb, limited to in-frame rearrangements. These files lack a portion of the clones; in checked studies, under half of the deficit traces to unresolved V genes, and the cause of the others is not known. V and J calls and clone size are copied from that table; D and trimming were computed from the DNA. This sample has 38,000 or so clones in its table, and roughly 90% of those were observed once. Of the sample, about 5% is held by the ten largest clones.

Ends trimmed: V by 4 bases, J by 8 bases; bases unmatched to a gene: 3. CDR1 and CDR2 are drawn from the germline V gene (reference sequence): SEHNR, FQNEAQ. From the cysteine up to the phenylalanine, the CDR3 has a length of 13 residues. Just CDR3 DNA is preserved here, 39 bases in frame from base 1. The receptor's source is an older male donor with stage II lung adenocarcinoma. Here the sequenced sample was peripheral blood mononuclear cells, taken before any cancer treatment. The sequence is built from TRBV7-9 and TRBJ1-4, with 8 middle bases fitting TRBD1. The CDR3 region: CASSSQGGEKLFF. The DNA reads as follows: TGTGCCAGCAGCTCACAGGGGGGCGAAAAACTGTTTTTT.